Listed here are 9 T cell receptor beta chains from one sample, sequenced in a study of T-cell memory formation after mild COVID-19. One entry per CDR3 protein results from TCRdb running MiXCR on the 5' RACE reads. The table shows around 250,000 distinct CDR3 sequences, with roughly 16% occurring only once. Material for sequencing was PBMCs or a T cell subset sorted from them (not recorded which). The receptors derive from a man aged 18-30 years who had mild COVID-19 (a few samples of this study predate the infection). Cell type and time point are not known.

The J gene is TRBJ1-1, the V gene TRBV2, with D maybe TRBD1 (6 bases). CDR1 is SNHLY and CDR2 is FYNNEI in the germline V gene. V was shortened by 10 bases and J by 8 bases, with 17 bases between the two germline ends. The length of the CDR3 is 12 residues. Here the CDR3 reads CATRGSGAEAFF. In nucleotides, the CDR3 is TGTGCCACCAGGGGCTCAGGGGCCGAAGCTTTCTTT.

The table lists this clonotype with a few counts. A junction end diverges from the germline sequence, so it may reflect a read error. V is TRBV20-1 and J is TRBJ2-5; D is possibly TRBD2 (5 bases). The germline CDR1 and CDR2 sequences are DFQATT and SNEGSKA (reference sequence). The CDR3 totals 14 residues. This CDR3 is CSASGAAGEKTQHF. In DNA, the CDR3 is TGCAGTGCTAGTGGAGCGGCCGGAGAAAAGACCCAGCACTTC.

There are a few counts of this clonotype. The chain has TRBV20-1 and TRBJ1-2; D is uncertain. The CDR3 has 13 amino acids. Trimming shortened V by 5 bases and J by 0 bases, and 10 bases separated the two germline ends. CDR1 DFQATT and CDR2 SNEGSKA come from the germline V gene (reference sequence). For the CDR3, the DNA is TGCAGTGCTCCGGACGGTTCTAACTATGGCTACACCTTC. Protein product: CSAPDGSNYGYTF.

V is TRBV2 and J is TRBJ2-5; TRBD1 aligns across 8 bases. The V gene's germline CDR1 is SNHLY and CDR2 FYNNEI. The CDR3 runs to 14 residues. V was pared by 4 bases and J by 4 bases, with 5 bases of the junction left unmatched. The CDR3 region is CASSGSGTGETQYF. The CDR3 DNA is TGTGCCAGCAGTGGTTCCGGGACAGGAGAGACCCAGTACTTC.

J is TRBJ2-1 and V is TRBV14; no firm D call. This CDR3 has 13 amino acids. Germline V gene data show CDR1 as SGHDN and CDR2 as FVKESK. Deletions cut 3 bases from V and 7 bases from J, with 10 bases between. In DNA form, the CDR3 reads TGTGCCAGCAGCCATTCCCTGGGGAATGAGCAGTTCTTC. It codes for CASSHSLGNEQFF.

The chain links TRBV19 to TRBJ1-1; TRBD1 is a possible D gene (5 bases). The CDR3 runs 13 residues. CDR1 LNHDA and CDR2 SQIVND come from the germline V gene (reference sequence). V lost 7 bases and J lost 1, with 10 bases in between. CDR3 amino acids: CASTQTANTEAFF. In DNA form, the CDR3 reads TGTGCCAGTACCCAGACAGCGAACACTGAAGCTTTCTTT.

This sequence joins TRBV18 and TRBJ1-3; D is undetermined. The CDR3 totals 14 residues. In germline, CDR1 is KGHSH, CDR2 LQKENI. Trimming removed 5 bases at V and 4 bases at J, with 12 bases between. CDR3 amino acids: CASSTAGTGNTIYF. DNA of the CDR3: TGTGCCAGCTCAACGGCGGGTACCGGAAACACCATATATTTT.

This clonotype was observed many times. This sequence joins TRBV7-2 and TRBJ2-1; D remains ambiguous. Trimming shortened V by 3 bases and J by 0 bases, and 9 bases separated the two germline ends. Looked up from germline, CDR1 is SGHTA and CDR2 is FQGNSA. The CDR3 length is 15 residues. The CDR3 region is CASSFHWSSYNEQFF. Written as DNA, the CDR3 is TGTGCCAGCAGCTTCCATTGGAGCTCCTACAATGAGCAGTTCTTC.

The chain is built from TRBV20-1 and TRBJ2-7; D is perhaps TRBD1 (6 bases). CDR3 length: 14 amino acids. V gave up 3 bases and J gave up 3 bases, with 15 bases separating them. Germline V gene data show CDR1 as DFQATT and CDR2 as SNEGSKA (reference sequence). CDR3 protein: CSASGGEQSYEQYV. CDR3 DNA: TGCAGTGCTAGTGGGGGCGAACAGAGCTACGAGCAGTACGTC.